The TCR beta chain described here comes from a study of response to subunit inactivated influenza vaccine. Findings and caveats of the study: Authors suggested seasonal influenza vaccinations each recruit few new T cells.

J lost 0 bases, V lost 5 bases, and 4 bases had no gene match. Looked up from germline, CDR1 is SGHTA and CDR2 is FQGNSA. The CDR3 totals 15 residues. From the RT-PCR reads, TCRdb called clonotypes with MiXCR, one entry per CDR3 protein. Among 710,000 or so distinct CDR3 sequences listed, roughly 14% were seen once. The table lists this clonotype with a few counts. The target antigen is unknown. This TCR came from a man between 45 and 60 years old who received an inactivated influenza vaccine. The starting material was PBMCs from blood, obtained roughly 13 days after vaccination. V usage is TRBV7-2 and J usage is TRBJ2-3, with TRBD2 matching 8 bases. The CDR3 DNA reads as TGTGCCAGCAGCCCCCAGCGGGGGAGCACAGATACGCAGTATTTT. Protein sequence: CASSPQRGSTDTQYF.